Sequencing of this T cell receptor (beta chain) was carried out in a study of blood T cells in healthy people across ages. The second PCR ran about 6 to 12 cycles with a sample-barcoded 5' primer and J-beta primers. TCRdb fed the 5' RACE reads into MiXCR, producing one record per CDR3 protein. The profile shows about 290,000 distinct CDR3 sequences, 25% to 30% of them singletons. This sequence originates from a woman in her 70s in good health. Sample: blood.

The CDR3 DNA sequence: TGCAGTGCTCACACAGGGGGGAGAGAAAAACTGTTTTTT. Protein: CSAHTGGREKLFF. This chain uses TRBV20-1 with TRBJ1-4, with 8 nucleotides matching TRBD1. Looked up from germline, CDR1 is DFQATT and CDR2 is SNEGSKA (reference sequence). With 5 bases clipped from V and 8 bases from J, the junction kept 7 bases outside the gene matches. The CDR3 runs 13 residues.